These T cell receptor beta chains were read from a single sample in a study of low-dose radiotherapy and immunotherapy resistance in tumors. Each CDR3 protein gets one entry after TCRdb re-called the reads with MiXCR. The sample consists of about 39,000 distinct CDR3 sequences, around a third of them appearing once. Sequenced here: PBMCs, sampled before treatment. The receptor set was obtained from a male donor with gallbladder cancer. Each CDR3 is given without its conserved first and last residue.

j_call v_call cdr3_aa
TRBJ1-4 TRBV3-1 ASSAGTGGEKLF
TRBJ2-2 TRBV27 ASRTGRAGELFF
TRBJ2-1 TRBV20-1 SATEVRNEQF
TRBJ1-1 TRBV7-9 ASSMGTARNTEAF
TRBJ2-1 TRBV7-7 ASSTGRGQNNEQF
TRBJ1-5 TRBV12-3/TRBV12-4 ASSFRVDNQPQH
TRBJ2-7 TRBV7-1 ASSRYRGEQY
TRBJ2-1 TRBV27 ASSLSGSGRANEQF
TRBJ1-1 TRBV29-1 SVDSGMNTEAF
TRBJ2-7 TRBV5-1 ASSLVAGADLFEQY
TRBJ2-1 TRBV18 ASSPGGRSSGDEQF
TRBJ2-1 TRBV20-1 SADTGASQWDEQF
TRBJ1-5 TRBV7-9 ASCTGTGDLGNQPQH
TRBJ1-3 TRBV19 ASRPILRWAWDTIY
TRBJ2-1 TRBV24-1 ATSDWAAYNEQF
TRBJ2-7 TRBV10-2 ASSESELAGGPSYEQY
TRBJ2-1 TRBV7-6 ASSIAGRVSNEQF
TRBJ2-7 TRBV18 ASSPPRSGRTVFSYEQY
TRBJ2-7 TRBV15 ATRERQGGSYEQY
TRBJ2-5 TRBV6-2/TRBV6-3 TIRQGGETQY
TRBJ1-5 TRBV7-2 ASSLVSVGQPQH
TRBJ2-3 TRBV9 ASSVLLAGVDTQY
TRBJ2-5 TRBV7-2 ASSFPGGAEAQY
TRBJ2-1 TRBV7-9 ASSPRTQYNEQF
TRBJ2-6 TRBV28 ASTSWGGAGGSGANVLT
TRBJ2-1 TRBV28 ASSSSGTSGNEQF
TRBJ2-1 TRBV5-1 ASSLAGYEQF
TRBJ2-1 TRBV19 ASSIGGNNEQF
TRBJ2-1 TRBV28 ASSFRVAIWSTNEQF
TRBJ2-1 TRBV24-1 ATSDWGSGSYNEQF
TRBJ1-5 TRBV2 ASNSQHLGGQPQH
TRBJ2-7 TRBV23-1 ASSQSSGQGDYEQY